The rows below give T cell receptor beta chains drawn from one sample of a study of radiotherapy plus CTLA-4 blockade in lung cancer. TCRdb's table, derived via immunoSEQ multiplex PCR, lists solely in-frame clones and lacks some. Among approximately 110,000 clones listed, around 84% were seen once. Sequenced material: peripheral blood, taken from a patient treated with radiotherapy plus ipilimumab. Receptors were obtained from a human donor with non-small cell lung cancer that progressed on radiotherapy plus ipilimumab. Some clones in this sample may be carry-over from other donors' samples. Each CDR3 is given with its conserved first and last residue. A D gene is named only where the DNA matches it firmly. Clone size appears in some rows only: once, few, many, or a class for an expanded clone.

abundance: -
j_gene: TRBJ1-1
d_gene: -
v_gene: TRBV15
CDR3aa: CATSRDTGQWNTEAFF
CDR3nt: TGTGCCACCAGCAGAGATACGGGGCAGTGGAACACTGAAGCTTTCTTT

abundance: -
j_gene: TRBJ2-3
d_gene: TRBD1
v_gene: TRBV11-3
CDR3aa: CASSSQKGTGVTDTQYF
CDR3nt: TGTGCCAGCAGCTCTCAAAAAGGGACAGGGGTGACAGATACGCAGTATTTT

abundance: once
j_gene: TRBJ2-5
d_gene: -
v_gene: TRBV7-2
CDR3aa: CASSLDWQETQYF
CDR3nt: TGTGCCAGCAGCTTGGACTGGCAAGAGACCCAGTACTTC

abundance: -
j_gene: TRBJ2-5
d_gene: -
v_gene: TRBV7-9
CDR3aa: CASSQFRTSRISQETQYF
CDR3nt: TGTGCCAGCAGCCAGTTTCGGACCAGTCGAATCTCCCAAGAGACCCAGTACTTC

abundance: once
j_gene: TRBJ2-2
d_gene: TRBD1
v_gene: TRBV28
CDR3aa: CASRRQGARNTGELFF
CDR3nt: TGTGCCAGCAGAAGACAGGGGGCGAGGAACACCGGGGAGCTGTTTTTT

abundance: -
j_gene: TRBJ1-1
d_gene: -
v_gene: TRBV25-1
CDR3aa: CASSESVGVSAEAFF
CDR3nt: TGTGCCAGCAGTGAATCCGTAGGGGTTTCGGCTGAAGCTTTCTTT

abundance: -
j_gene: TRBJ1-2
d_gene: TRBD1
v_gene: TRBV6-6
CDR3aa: CASSFPGQGMNGYTF
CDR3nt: TGTGCCAGCAGTTTCCCGGGACAGGGGATGAATGGCTACACCTTC

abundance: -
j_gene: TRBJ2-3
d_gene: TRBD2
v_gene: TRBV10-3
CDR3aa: CAISVSSGNTDTQYF
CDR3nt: TGTGCCATCAGTGTTAGTAGCGGGAACACAGATACGCAGTATTTT

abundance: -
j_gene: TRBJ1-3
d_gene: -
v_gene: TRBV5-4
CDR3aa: CASSLAGATGNTIYF
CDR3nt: TGTGCCAGCAGCTTGGCCGGGGCCACTGGAAACACCATATATTTT

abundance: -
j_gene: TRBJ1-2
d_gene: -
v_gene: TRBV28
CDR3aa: CASSTRTPLYGYTF
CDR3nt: TGTGCCAGCAGTACCCGGACACCCCTCTATGGCTACACCTTC

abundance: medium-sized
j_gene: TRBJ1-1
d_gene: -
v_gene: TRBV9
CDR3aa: CASSSVWSEAFF
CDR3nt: TGTGCCAGCAGCTCCGTGTGGAGTGAAGCTTTCTTT

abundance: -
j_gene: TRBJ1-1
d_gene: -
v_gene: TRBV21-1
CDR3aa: CASSKAPGQSRGNTEAFF
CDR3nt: TGTGCCAGCAGCAAAGCCCCGGGACAGTCAAGAGGGAACACTGAAGCTTTCTTT

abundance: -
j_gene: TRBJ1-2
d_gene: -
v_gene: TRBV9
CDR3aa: CASSDIPGRTSYGYTF
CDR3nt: TGTGCCAGCAGCGACATACCGGGCCGCACCTCCTATGGCTACACCTTC

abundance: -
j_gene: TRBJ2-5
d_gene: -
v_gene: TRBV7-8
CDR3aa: CASSSTTGLEQETQYF
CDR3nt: TGTGCCAGCAGCTCCACGACGGGACTGGAACAAGAGACCCAGTACTTC

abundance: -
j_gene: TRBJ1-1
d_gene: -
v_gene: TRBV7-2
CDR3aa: CASSLGPGQWYPEAFF
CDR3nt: TGTGCCAGCAGCTTAGGACCGGGTCAGTGGTACCCTGAAGCTTTCTTT

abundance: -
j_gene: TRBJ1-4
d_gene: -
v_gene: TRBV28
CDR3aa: CASSENPATNEKLFF
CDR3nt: TGTGCCAGCAGCGAGAATCCTGCAACTAATGAAAAACTGTTTTTT

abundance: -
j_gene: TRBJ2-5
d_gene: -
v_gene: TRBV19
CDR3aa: CASSIYWTKQETQYF
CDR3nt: TGTGCCAGTAGTATTTATTGGACAAAACAAGAGACCCAGTACTTC

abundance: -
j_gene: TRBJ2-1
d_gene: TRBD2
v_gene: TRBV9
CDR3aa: CASSVALAAYNEQFF
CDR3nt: TGTGCCAGCAGCGTAGCACTAGCGGCCTACAATGAGCAGTTCTTC

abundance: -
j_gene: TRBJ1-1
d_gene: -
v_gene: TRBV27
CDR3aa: CASSPRAANTEAFF
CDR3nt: TGTGCCAGCAGTCCCCGGGCAGCGAACACTGAAGCTTTCTTT

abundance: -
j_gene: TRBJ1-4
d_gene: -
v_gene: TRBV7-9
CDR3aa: CASSLVVGGEKLFF
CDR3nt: TGTGCCAGCAGCTTAGTGGTGGGGGGCGAAAAACTGTTTTTT

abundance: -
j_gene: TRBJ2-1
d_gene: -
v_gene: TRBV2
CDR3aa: CASRTDSGNEQFF
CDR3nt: TGTGCCAGCCGGACAGACTCAGGCAATGAGCAGTTCTTC

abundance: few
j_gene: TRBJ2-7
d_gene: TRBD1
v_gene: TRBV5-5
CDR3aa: CASSSRDRVLEQYF
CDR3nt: TGTGCCAGCAGCTCCCGGGACAGGGTCCTCGAGCAGTACTTC

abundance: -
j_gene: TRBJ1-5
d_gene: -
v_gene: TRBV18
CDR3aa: CASSPTRDNQPQHF
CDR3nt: TGTGCCAGCTCACCAACGAGGGATAATCAGCCCCAGCATTTT

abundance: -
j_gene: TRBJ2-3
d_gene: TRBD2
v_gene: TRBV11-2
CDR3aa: CASSLVVPSGGSTDTQYF
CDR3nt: TGTGCCAGCAGCTTAGTTGTGCCTAGCGGGGGGAGCACAGATACGCAGTATTTT

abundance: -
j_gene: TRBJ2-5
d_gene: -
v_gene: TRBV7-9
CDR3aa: CASSLVKETQYF
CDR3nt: TGTGCCAGCAGCTTAGTTAAGGAGACCCAGTACTTC

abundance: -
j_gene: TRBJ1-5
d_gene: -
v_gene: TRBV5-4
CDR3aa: CASSLLSGGISNQPQHF
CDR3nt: TGTGCCAGCAGCTTGTTATCGGGCGGGATTAGCAATCAGCCCCAGCATTTT

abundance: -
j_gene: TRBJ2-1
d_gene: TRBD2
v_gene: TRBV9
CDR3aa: CASSPRTSAAEQFF
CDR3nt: TGTGCCAGCAGCCCCCGGACTAGCGCGGCTGAGCAGTTCTTC

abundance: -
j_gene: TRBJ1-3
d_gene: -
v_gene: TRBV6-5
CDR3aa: CASSWDPGNTIYF
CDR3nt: TGTGCCAGCAGTTGGGACCCTGGAAACACCATATATTTT

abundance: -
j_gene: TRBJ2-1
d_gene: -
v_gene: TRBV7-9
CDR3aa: CASSQLETYNEQFF
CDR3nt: TGTGCCAGCTCCCAGTTGGAGACCTACAATGAGCAGTTCTTC

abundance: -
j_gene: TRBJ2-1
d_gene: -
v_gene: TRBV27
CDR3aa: CASSAPDRLLGEQFF
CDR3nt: TGTGCCAGCAGTGCGCCCGACAGGTTATTGGGTGAGCAGTTCTTC

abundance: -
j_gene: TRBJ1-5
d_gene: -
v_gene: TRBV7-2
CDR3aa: CASSFRDRNQPQHF
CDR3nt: TGTGCCAGCAGCTTCCGGGACCGCAATCAGCCCCAGCATTTT

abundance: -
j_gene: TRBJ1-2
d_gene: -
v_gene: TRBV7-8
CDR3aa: CASSHFWGEDNYGYTF
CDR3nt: TGTGCCAGCAGTCATTTTTGGGGGGAGGACAACTATGGCTACACCTTC

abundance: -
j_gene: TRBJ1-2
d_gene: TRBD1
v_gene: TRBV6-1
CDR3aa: CASTRDSSNIYGYTF
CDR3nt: TGTGCCAGCACTAGGGACAGCAGTAATATCTATGGCTACACCTTC

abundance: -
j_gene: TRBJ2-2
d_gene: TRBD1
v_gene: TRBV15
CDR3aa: CATSRPDRGIIGELFF
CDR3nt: TGTGCCACCAGCAGACCTGACAGGGGTATCATCGGGGAGCTGTTTTTT

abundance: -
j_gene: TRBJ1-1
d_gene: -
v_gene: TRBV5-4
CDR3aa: CASSLLWEGTEAFF
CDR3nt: TGTGCCAGCAGCTTGTTGTGGGAGGGTACTGAAGCTTTCTTT

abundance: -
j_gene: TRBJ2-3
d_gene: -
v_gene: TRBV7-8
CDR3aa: CASSLGPGYAADTQYF
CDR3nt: TGTGCCAGCAGCTTAGGTCCGGGGTATGCCGCAGATACGCAGTATTTT

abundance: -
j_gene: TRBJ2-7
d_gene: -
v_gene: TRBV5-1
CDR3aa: CASSLAGSDQYEQYF
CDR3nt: TGCGCCAGCAGCTTGGCCGGTAGCGACCAATACGAGCAGTACTTC

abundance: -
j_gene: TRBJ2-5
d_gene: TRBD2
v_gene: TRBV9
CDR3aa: CASSVDLAGGPGETQYF
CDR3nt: TGTGCCAGCAGCGTAGATCTCGCGGGGGGGCCTGGGGAGACCCAGTACTTC

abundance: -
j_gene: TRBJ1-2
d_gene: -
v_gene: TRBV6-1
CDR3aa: CASSFSRFYGYTF
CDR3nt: TGTGCCAGCAGTTTTAGTAGATTCTATGGCTACACCTTC